This TCR beta chain came from a study of beta chain features in type 1 diabetes. Study-wide context: Healthy donors resembled patients in age, gender and cell yields.

This clone was seen a few times. The sequenced template was cDNA made from the entire isolated RNA. Repertoires were generated with immunoSEQ multiplex PCR, while TCRdb's copy carries only in-frame clones and drops some. The sample shows about 930,000 clones, roughly 17% of them seen only once. CDR3 size: 14 residues. Germline loops: CDR1 SGHTA, CDR2 FQGTGA. V was cut by 2 bases and J by 5 bases, with 10 bases left in between. The chain joins TRBV7-3 to TRBJ2-1; tentatively, D is TRBD1 (6 bases). The clonotype comes from a woman under 30 in good health. The sample taken for sequencing was naive CD4+ T cells from blood. The CDR3 DNA sequence: TGTGCCAGCAGCTTAGGGGGCTTCGACAATGAGCAGTTCTTC. Protein sequence: CASSLGGFDNEQFF.